The T cell receptor beta chain described here comes from a study of response to subunit inactivated influenza vaccine. Study-level results: T cells newly recruited by each seasonal influenza vaccination are few, the authors suggested.

A single record per CDR3 protein comes from TCRdb applying MiXCR to the RT-PCR reads. This sample has over 750,000 distinct CDR3 sequences, with 21% found just once. This clonotype occurred a few times. Its specificity is unknown. The V segment lost 3 bases and the J segment 2 bases; nucleotides outside the gene matches: 5. Germline loops: CDR1 SQVTM, CDR2 ANQGSEA. The CDR3 spans 16 residues. This sample comprised PBMCs from blood, obtained around 5 days after vaccination. The rearrangement joins TRBV29-1 to TRBJ2-1, with 12 bases that match TRBD2. The TCR originated in a man aged 45 to 65 who received an inactivated influenza vaccine. CDR3: CSVDASSGRAYNEQFF. The CDR3 coding sequence is TGCAGCGTTGATGCTTCTAGCGGGAGGGCCTACAATGAGCAGTTCTTC.